Each of the 18 T cell receptor beta chains below was sequenced from the same sample in a study of T cells in localized non-small cell lung cancer. Using immunoSEQ multiplex PCR, the repertoire was profiled, and TCRdb retains in-frame clones only, with some absent. The sample records about 77,000 clones, 88% being singletons. The sample consisted of peripheral blood, taken before any cancer treatment. Source of these receptors: a woman aged 40-70 years with stage I squamous cell lung carcinoma.

This chain links TRBV5-1 with TRBJ1-3, with D unresolved. In germline, CDR1 is SGHRS, CDR2 YFSETQ. This CDR3 has 17 residues. V was pared by 6 bases and J by 0 bases, with 19 bases between. The CDR3 nucleotides read TGCGCCAGCACGTATGGGCCCGGAGGGAGCTCTGGAAACACCATATATTTT. This codes for CASTYGPGGSSGNTIYF.

The chain carries TRBV5-1 and TRBJ2-3; D is possibly TRBD1 (6 bases). Germline V CDR1 and CDR2: SGHRS, YFSETQ. The CDR3 length is 16 residues. The V and J ends lost 2 bases and 3 bases respectively, with 16 bases between them. The CDR3 sequence is CASSFGTIGSTDTQYF. The DNA for the CDR3 is TGCGCCAGCAGCTTTGGGACAATTGGCTCTACAGATACGCAGTATTTT. Combining the CDR3 with reference TRBV5-1 and TRBJ2-3 gives the whole variable domain KAGVTQTPRYLIKTRGQQVTLSCSPISGHRSVSWYQQTPGQGLQFLFEYFSETQRNKGNFPGRFSGRQFSNSRSEMNVSTLELGDSALYLCASSFGTIGSTDTQYFGPGTRLTVL.

A word on this clone: At one end the junction does not follow the germline gene, possibly because of a read error. This rearrangement joins TRBV30 to TRBJ1-1; no clear D. The CDR3 is made up of 12 amino acids. The germline V gene encodes CDR1 GTSNPN and CDR2 SVGIG (reference sequence). In nucleotides, the CDR3 is TGTGCCCGGAGCTTACTATACACTGAAGCTTTCTTT. Translation: CARSLLYTEAFF.

The chain is built from TRBV11-3 and TRBJ1-1, with TRBD1 as a possible D gene (5 bases). Trimming pared 0 bases from V and 1 base from J, leaving 9 bases between. Germline CDR1 is SGHNT and CDR2 is YENEEA. The CDR3 loop spans 15 amino acids. The CDR3: CASSLDSRENTEAFF. The CDR3 DNA follows: TGTGCCAGCAGCTTAGATAGCAGGGAGAACACTGAAGCTTTCTTT.

The chain links TRBV30 to TRBJ2-3; D might be TRBD1 or TRBD2, each matching 5 bases. This CDR3 contains 11 residues. V dropped 3 bases and J dropped 10 bases, with 11 bases sitting between them. CDR1 and CDR2 from the germline V gene are GTSNPN and SVGIG (reference sequence). The CDR3, as DNA: TGTGCCTGGAGCATCGGGACGGCGCAGTATTTT. It is translated as CAWSIGTAQYF.

CDR3 nucleotide sequence: TGTGCCATCAGTGGGACAGGGACCACTGAAGCTTTCTTT. The encoded protein is CAISGTGTTEAFF. The rearrangement joins TRBV10-3 to TRBJ1-1; TRBD1 aligns across 8 bases. The germline gives CDR1 ENHRY, CDR2 SYGVKD. There are 13 residues in the CDR3. J was trimmed by 4 bases and V by 4 bases; bases with no gene match: 2.

This chain links TRBV6-6 with TRBJ2-1; D unclear. Trimming shortened V by 6 bases and J by 0 bases, and 12 bases separated the two germline ends. The germline gives CDR1 MNHNY, CDR2 SVGAGI (reference sequence). The CDR3 extends over 15 amino acids. The DNA of the CDR3 is TGTGCCAGCAGCCTCGACGGAAGCTCCTACAATGAGCAGTTCTTC. Translating gives CASSLDGSSYNEQFF.

The rearrangement joins TRBV21-1 to TRBJ2-1; TRBD2 is taken as the D call from the table, unchecked against the DNA. TRBV21-1 is classified as a pseudogene. This CDR3 has 18 residues. CDR3 residues: CASRYVAGGPSSYNEQFF. In nucleotides, the CDR3 is TGTGCCAGCAGGTATGTAGCGGGGGGGCCGAGCTCCTACAATGAGCAGTTCTTC.

The count of this clone is one. The chain employs TRBV4-1 and TRBJ2-5; 7 bases are a match to TRBD2. V was pared by 4 bases and J by 1 base, with 6 bases of the junction left unmatched. Germline lookup yields CDR1 MGHRA and CDR2 YSYEKL. This CDR3 has 15 residues. Here the CDR3 reads CASSLEGLLQETQYF. CDR3 nucleotide sequence: TGCGCCAGCAGCCTAGAGGGACTACTCCAAGAGACCCAGTACTTC.

This clone appeared a single time. V and J are TRBV30 and TRBJ1-5; 9 bases are shared with TRBD1. V was pared by 2 bases and J by 7 bases, with 6 bases of the junction left unmatched. The CDR3 spans 14 residues. Germline CDR1 reads GTSNPN; CDR2 reads SVGIG (reference sequence). The CDR3 here is CAWSIQGAFQPQHF. In nucleotides, the CDR3 is TGTGCCTGGAGTATACAGGGGGCATTCCAGCCCCAGCATTTT.

Only one count was recorded for this clone. The J gene is TRBJ1-6, the V gene TRBV7-9, with 8 positions matching TRBD1. CDR3 length equals 15 residues. CDR1 and CDR2 from the germline V gene are SEHNR and FQNEAQ (reference sequence). V was pared by 3 bases and J by 4 bases, with 2 bases of the junction left unmatched. This CDR3 reads CASSLGTGYNSPLHF. The CDR3 DNA is TGTGCCAGCAGCTTGGGGACAGGTTATAATTCACCCCTCCACTTT. Full variable domain (missing parts from reference TRBV7-9 and TRBJ1-6): DTGVSQNPRHKITKRGQNVTFRCDPISEHNRLYWYRQTLGQGPEFLTYFQNEAQLEKSRLLSDRFSAERPKGSFSTLEIQRTEQGDSAMYLCASSLGTGYNSPLHFGNGTRLTVT.

The rearrangement uses TRBV19 and TRBJ1-5, with 9 bases fitting TRBD1. The CDR3 runs 13 residues. V gave up 7 bases and J gave up 6 bases; unmatched junction bases: 4. In germline, CDR1 is LNHDA, CDR2 SQIVND (reference sequence). The CDR3: CASTEDRGQPQHF. The CDR3 nucleotides are TGTGCCAGTACCGAGGACAGGGGTCAGCCCCAGCATTTT.

The chain is built from TRBV5-1 and TRBJ2-1, with TRBD2 matching 12 bases. The V segment lost 4 bases and the J segment 5 bases; nucleotides outside the gene matches: 7. Per the germline V gene, CDR1 is SGHRS and CDR2 is YFSETQ. This CDR3 region has 16 residues. As DNA, the CDR3 is TGCGCCAGCAGCCTGGCGACTAGCGGGGGTAACAATGAGCAGTTCTTC. Translated: CASSLATSGGNNEQFF.

This sequence joins TRBV11-1 and TRBJ1-2, with 10 bases matching TRBD1. J gave up 8 bases and V 5 bases, and 11 bases lay outside the gene matches. Germline-derived CDR1 and CDR2 are SGHAT and FQDESV (reference sequence). This CDR3 spans 15 amino acids. CDR3 in amino acids: CASSASGTGVGGYTF. The CDR3 nucleotides read TGTGCCAGCAGCGCGTCCGGGACAGGGGTCGGAGGCTACACCTTC.

The chain employs TRBV6-5 and TRBJ2-2; 7 nucleotides align to TRBD1. From germline, CDR1 is MNHEY and CDR2 SVGAGI. V lost 7 bases, J lost 8 bases, and 13 bases stayed unmatched. The CDR3 is made up of 15 amino acids. This CDR3 reads CASTVDRANRGELFF. In nucleotides, the CDR3 is TGTGCCAGCACCGTCGACAGGGCCAACAGAGGGGAGCTGTTTTTT.

V and J are TRBV5-1 and TRBJ1-5; maybe TRBD1 (5 bases). The length of the CDR3 is 13 residues. The V and J ends lost 0 bases and 5 bases respectively, with 6 bases between them. Germline lookup yields CDR1 SGHRS and CDR2 YFSETQ. This CDR3 reads CASSLGGDQPQHF. The CDR3 DNA reads as TGCGCCAGCAGCTTGGGGGGGGATCAGCCCCAGCATTTT.

A remark on this clone: The junction shows a germline mismatch at one end, possibly a read error. The chain carries TRBV2 and TRBJ1-6; D may be TRBD1 (6 bases). The V gene's germline CDR1 is SNHLY and CDR2 FYNNEI. This CDR3 region has 11 residues. The CDR3 nucleotides read TGTGCCAGCAGTGATCGGTGGGGACACTTCTTT. This translates into CASSDRWGHFF.

This rearrangement joins TRBV2 to TRBJ1-5; D is unresolved. The CDR3 runs 14 residues. Germline assignment: CDR1 SNHLY and CDR2 FYNNEI. V lost 2 bases and J 3 bases, leaving 8 bases between the germline ends. The CDR3 sequence is CASSELAVNQPQHF. The DNA of the CDR3 is TGTGCCAGCAGTGAATTGGCAGTCAATCAGCCCCAGCATTTT. Full variable domain (missing parts from reference TRBV2 and TRBJ1-5): EPEVTQTPSHQVTQMGQEVILRCVPISNHLYFYWYRQILGQKVEFLVSFYNNEISEKSEIFDDQFSVERPDGSNFTLKIRSTKLEDSAMYFCASSELAVNQPQHFGDGTRLSIL.